Each of the 2 T cell receptor beta chains below was sequenced from the same sample in a study of PD-1 blockade in classical Hodgkin lymphoma. Stated time point: cycle 4 day 1 (C4D1), after 5 to 7 weeks of nivolumab. Each of the patients experienced relapse following autologous stem cell transplantation, and their brentuximab vedotin exposure differed. Thawed PBMCs were the source of CD4+ T cells, purified by magnetic negative selection. The repertoire was sequenced with immunoSEQ multiplex PCR; TCRdb's copy has only in-frame clones and lacks some. The table has approximately 9,000 clones, approximately 80% seen once; the top ten hold around 1.5%. The sequences come from CD4+ T cells from blood, collected before the fourth cycle of nivolumab. The receptors originated from a human donor with classical Hodgkin lymphoma.

The gene calls are TRBV5-1 and TRBJ1-2; 9 bases map to TRBD1. The CDR3 runs 16 residues. With 4 bases clipped from V and 5 bases from J, the junction kept 12 bases outside the gene matches. CDR1 is SGHRS and CDR2 is YFSETQ in the germline V gene. CDR3 loop: CASSPDPGQGRYGYTF. The CDR3 DNA reads as TGCGCCAGCAGCCCTGACCCGGGACAGGGCCGTTATGGCTACACCTTC. The variable domain in full, with the rest retrieved from reference TRBV5-1 and TRBJ1-2, is KAGVTQTPRYLIKTRGQQVTLSCSPISGHRSVSWYQQTPGQGLQFLFEYFSETQRNKGNFPGRFSGRQFSNSRSEMNVSTLELGDSALYLCASSPDPGQGRYGYTFGSGTRLTVV.

The CDR3 protein is CASSEAGHYAYEQYF. Written as DNA, the CDR3 is TGTGCCAGCAGTGAAGCGGGGCACTATGCCTACGAGCAGTACTTC. This sequence joins TRBV6-1 and TRBJ2-7; D might be TRBD1 (5 bases). The germline CDR1 and CDR2 sequences are MNHNS and SASEGT. This CDR3 region has 15 residues. Trimming removed 0 bases at V and 2 bases at J, with 11 bases between.